The TCR beta chain described here comes from a study of blood T cell repertoires in COVID-19. The CDR3 is 14 residues long. With 5 bases clipped from V and 8 bases from J, the junction kept 8 bases outside the gene matches. Looked up from germline, CDR1 is MGHRA and CDR2 is YSYEKL. Source study methods: Amplification of reference gene primers provided the estimated nucleated cell counts. TCRdb's copy holds only in-frame clones and misses some; the assay was immunoSEQ multiplex PCR. V, J and clone size derive from that table, while D and trimming were established from the DNA sequence. Here the sample spans roughly 260,000 clones, about 91% being singletons.

The receptor comes from a person under 35 with COVID-19, enrolled during active disease. Sequenced material: peripheral blood. V and J are TRBV4-1 and TRBJ2-4; TRBD1 matches 8 bases. CDR3 bases: TGCGCCAGCAGCTTAGAGGACAGGGCGGACATTCAGTACTTC. Protein product: CASSLEDRADIQYF.